This TCR beta chain was sequenced for a study of blood T cell repertoires in COVID-19. Whole-study context: Both acute and convalescent COVID-19 samples were obtained from the United States, Italy and Spain.

V was pared by 5 bases and J by 4 bases, with 19 bases between. Looked up from germline, CDR1 is MNHEY and CDR2 is SMNVEV (reference sequence). The CDR3 has 16 residues. In the source study's methods: Amplification of reference gene primers was used by the study to estimate nucleated cell counts. Sequencing used immunoSEQ multiplex PCR; TCRdb keeps in-frame clones, though not all of them. The DNA gave D and trimming, while V, J and clone size come from that table. The table lists about 200,000 clones, 86% of them singletons. This clone was recorded only once. The rearrangement joins TRBV27 to TRBJ2-3, with D possibly matching TRBD2 (6 bases). The sample taken for sequencing was PBMCs or T cells enriched from blood (not recorded which). The TCR originated in a middle-aged man with acute COVID-19. The CDR3 here is CASSPSTRRVADTQYF. CDR3 nucleotides: TGTGCCAGCAGTCCATCGACTAGGAGGGTAGCAGATACGCAGTATTTT.